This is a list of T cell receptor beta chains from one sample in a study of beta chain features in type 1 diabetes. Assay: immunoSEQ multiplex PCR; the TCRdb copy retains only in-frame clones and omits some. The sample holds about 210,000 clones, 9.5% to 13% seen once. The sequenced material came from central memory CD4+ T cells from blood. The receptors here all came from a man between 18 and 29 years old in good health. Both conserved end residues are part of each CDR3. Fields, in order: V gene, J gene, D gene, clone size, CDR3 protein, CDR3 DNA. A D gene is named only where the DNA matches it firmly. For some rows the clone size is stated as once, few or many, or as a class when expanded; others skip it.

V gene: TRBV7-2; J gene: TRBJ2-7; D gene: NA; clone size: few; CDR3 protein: CASSLGLRDYEQYF; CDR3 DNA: TGTGCCAGCAGCTTAGGACTACGGGATTACGAGCAGTACTTC
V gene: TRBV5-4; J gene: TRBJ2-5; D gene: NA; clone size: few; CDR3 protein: CASSRQGGQETQYF; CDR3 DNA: TGTGCCAGCAGCCGCCAGGGGGGGCAAGAGACCCAGTACTTC
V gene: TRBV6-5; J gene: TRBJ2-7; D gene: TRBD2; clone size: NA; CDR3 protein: CASSYPGVAGVYEQYF; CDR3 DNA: TGTGCCAGCAGTTACCCTGGTGTAGCGGGAGTATACGAGCAGTACTTC
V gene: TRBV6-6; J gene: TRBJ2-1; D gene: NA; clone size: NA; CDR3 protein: CASSYPNGNEQFF; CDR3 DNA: TGTGCCAGCAGTTACCCGAATGGAAATGAGCAGTTCTTC
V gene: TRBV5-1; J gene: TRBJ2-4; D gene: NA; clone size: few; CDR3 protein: CASSLGDGTKNIQYF; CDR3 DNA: TGCGCCAGCAGCTTGGGGGACGGCACCAAAAACATTCAGTACTTC
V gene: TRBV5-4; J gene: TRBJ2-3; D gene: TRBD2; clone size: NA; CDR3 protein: CASRAREDGGEDTQYF; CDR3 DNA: TGTGCCAGCCGAGCACGGGAGGACGGGGGAGAGGATACGCAGTATTTT
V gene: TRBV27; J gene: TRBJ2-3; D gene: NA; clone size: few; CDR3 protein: CASSPLRGQSTDTQYF; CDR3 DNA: TGTGCCAGCAGTCCACTTCGCGGACAGAGCACAGATACGCAGTATTTT
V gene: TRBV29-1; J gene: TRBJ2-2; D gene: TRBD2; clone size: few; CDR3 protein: CSARTSGANTGELFF; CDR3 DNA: TGCAGCGCCCGGACTAGCGGAGCGAACACCGGGGAGCTGTTTTTT
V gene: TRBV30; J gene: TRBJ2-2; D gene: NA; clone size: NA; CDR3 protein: CAWSVEDGTLTGELFF; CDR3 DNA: TGTGCCTGGAGTGTAGAGGACGGGACACTTACCGGGGAGCTGTTTTTT
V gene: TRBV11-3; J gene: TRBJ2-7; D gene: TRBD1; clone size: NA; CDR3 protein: CASGTGGEQYF; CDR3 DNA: TGTGCCAGCGGGACAGGGGGCGAGCAGTACTTC
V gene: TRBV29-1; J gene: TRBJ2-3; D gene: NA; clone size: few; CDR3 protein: CSVAGSTDTQYF; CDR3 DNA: TGCAGCGTTGCGGGATCAACAGATACGCAGTATTTT
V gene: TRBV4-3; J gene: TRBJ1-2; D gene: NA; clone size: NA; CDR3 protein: CASSQVNGRRASYGYTF; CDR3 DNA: TGCGCCAGCAGCCAAGTGAATGGCCGGAGAGCTTCCTATGGCTACACCTTC
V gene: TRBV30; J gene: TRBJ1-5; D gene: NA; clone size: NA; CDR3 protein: CAWKGRLGQPQHF; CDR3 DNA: TGTGCCTGGAAGGGGCGGTTAGGGCAGCCCCAGCATTTT
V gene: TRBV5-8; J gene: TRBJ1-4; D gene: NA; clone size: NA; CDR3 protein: CASTRWNEKLFF; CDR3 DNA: TGTGCCAGCACGAGGTGGAATGAAAAACTGTTTTTT
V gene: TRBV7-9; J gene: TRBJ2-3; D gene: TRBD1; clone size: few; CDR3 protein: CASSKDRGHGTDTQYF; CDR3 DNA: TGTGCCAGCAGCAAAGACAGGGGGCATGGCACAGATACGCAGTATTTT
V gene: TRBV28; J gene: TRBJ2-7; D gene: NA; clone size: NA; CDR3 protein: CASTRTGTKAYEQYF; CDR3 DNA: TGTGCCAGCACCCGCACCGGGACAAAGGCCTACGAGCAGTACTTC
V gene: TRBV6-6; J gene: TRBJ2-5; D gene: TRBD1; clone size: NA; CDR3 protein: CASRLGQGVETQYF; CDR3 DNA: TGTGCCAGCAGGTTGGGACAGGGTGTAGAGACCCAGTACTTC
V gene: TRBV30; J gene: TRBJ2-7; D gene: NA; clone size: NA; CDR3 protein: CAWSVQGVNEQYF; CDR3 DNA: TGTGCCTGGAGTGTACAGGGAGTAAACGAGCAGTACTTC
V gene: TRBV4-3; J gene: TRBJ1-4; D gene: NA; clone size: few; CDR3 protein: CASSRDRATNEKLFF; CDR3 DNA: TGCGCCAGCAGCCGAGATAGGGCAACTAATGAAAAACTGTTTTTT
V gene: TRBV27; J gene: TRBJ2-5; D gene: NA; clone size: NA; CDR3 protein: CASSPYELGSSSQETQYF; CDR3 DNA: TGTGCCAGCAGTCCCTATGAGCTCGGATCTAGCAGCCAAGAGACCCAGTACTTC
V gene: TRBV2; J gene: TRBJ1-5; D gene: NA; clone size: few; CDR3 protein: CASSPGGGQPQHF; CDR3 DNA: TGTGCCAGCAGTCCGGGGGGCGGCCAGCCCCAGCATTTT
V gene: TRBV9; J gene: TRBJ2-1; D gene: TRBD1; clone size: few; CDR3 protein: CASSAQGVYNEQFF; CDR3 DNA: TGTGCCAGCAGCGCACAGGGGGTCTACAATGAGCAGTTCTTC
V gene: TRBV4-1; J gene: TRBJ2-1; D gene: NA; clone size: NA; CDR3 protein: CASSQDGGGSYNEQFF; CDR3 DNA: TGCGCCAGCAGCCAAGATGGAGGGGGCTCCTACAATGAGCAGTTCTTC
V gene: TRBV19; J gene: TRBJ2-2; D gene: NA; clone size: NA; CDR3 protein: CASRLDRNTGELFF; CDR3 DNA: TGTGCCAGTCGGTTGGACAGGAACACCGGGGAGCTGTTTTTT
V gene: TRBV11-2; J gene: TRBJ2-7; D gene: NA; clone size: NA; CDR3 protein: CASRPWLQLDEQYF; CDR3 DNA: TGTGCCAGCAGGCCATGGTTACAGTTGGACGAGCAGTACTTC
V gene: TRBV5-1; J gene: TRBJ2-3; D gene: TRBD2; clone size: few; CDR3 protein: CASSLAGTSVYF; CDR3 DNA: TGCGCCAGCAGCTTGGCCGGGACTAGTGTATATTTT
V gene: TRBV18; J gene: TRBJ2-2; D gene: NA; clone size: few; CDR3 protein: CASSPGQVRSTGELFF; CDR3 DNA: TGTGCCAGCTCACCAGGGCAGGTCAGGAGCACCGGGGAGCTGTTTTTT
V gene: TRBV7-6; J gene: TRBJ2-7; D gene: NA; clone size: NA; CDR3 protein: CASSIGGWPTEQYF; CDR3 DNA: TGTGCCAGCAGCATAGGGGGGTGGCCAACCGAGCAGTACTTC
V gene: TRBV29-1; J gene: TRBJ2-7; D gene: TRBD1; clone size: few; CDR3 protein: CSVGDSYEQYF; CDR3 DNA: TGCAGCGTGGGGGACAGCTACGAGCAGTACTTC